The clone carrying this T cell receptor (beta chain) was seen only a few times. Its antigen is not identified. The data derive from a study of blood T cells in healthy people across ages. Whole-study findings and limits: Age brought a roughly linear fall in TCR beta diversity measured per million T cells.

Trimming pared 3 bases from V and 0 bases from J, leaving 9 bases between. The length of the CDR3 is 15 residues. In each sample, at least 6 million PBMCs were isolated. Through a sample-barcoded 5' primer and a J-beta primer mix, a second PCR was run for about 7 to 12 cycles. One entry per CDR3 protein results from TCRdb running MiXCR on the 5' RACE reads. The sample consists of more than 650,000 distinct CDR3 sequences, roughly 53% of them appearing once. The rearrangement links TRBV12-3 or TRBV12-4 to TRBJ2-1; D remains unclear. The receptor's source is a man older than 75 in good health. Sequenced input: blood. As DNA, the CDR3 is TGTGCCAGCAGTTTGATCCCTCCCTCCTACAATGAGCAGTTCTTC. Its translation: CASSLIPPSYNEQFF.